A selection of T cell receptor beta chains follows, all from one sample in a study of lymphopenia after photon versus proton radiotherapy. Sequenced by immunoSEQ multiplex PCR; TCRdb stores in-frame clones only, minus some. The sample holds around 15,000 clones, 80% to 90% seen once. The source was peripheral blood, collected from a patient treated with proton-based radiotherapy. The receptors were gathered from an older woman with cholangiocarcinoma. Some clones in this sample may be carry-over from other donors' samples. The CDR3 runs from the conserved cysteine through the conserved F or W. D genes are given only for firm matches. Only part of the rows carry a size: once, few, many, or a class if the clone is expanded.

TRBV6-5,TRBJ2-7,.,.,CAIRLGEQYF,TGTGCCATCCGACTCGGTGAGCAGTACTTC
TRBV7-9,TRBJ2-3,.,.,CASSPPTRSTDTQYF,TGTGCCAGCAGCCCACCCACTAGAAGCACAGATACGCAGTATTTT
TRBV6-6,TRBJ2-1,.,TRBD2,CGHGGRNVNEQFF,TGCGGCCACGGCGGGAGGAATGTAAATGAGCAGTTCTTC
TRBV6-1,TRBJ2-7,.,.,CGPAGPSRYEQYF,TGTGGCCCGGCCGGCCCGTCTCGGTACGAGCAGTACTTC
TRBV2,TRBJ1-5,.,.,CASKFSVPNQPQHF,TGTGCCAGCAAGTTTTCAGTTCCAAATCAGCCCCAGCATTTT
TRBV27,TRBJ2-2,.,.,CASSFQANTGELFF,TGTGCCAGCAGCTTTCAAGCGAACACCGGGGAGCTGTTTTTT
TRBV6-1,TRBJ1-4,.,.,CASSEALGFGYRFGEKLFF,TGTGCCAGCAGTGAAGCGCTTGGGTTTGGATACAGGTTTGGGGAAAAACTGTTTTTT
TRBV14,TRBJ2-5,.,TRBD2,CASSLPLAGVRETQYF,TGTGCCAGCAGCTTGCCCCTAGCGGGAGTTAGGGAGACCCAGTACTTC
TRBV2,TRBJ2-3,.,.,CASNPLTDTQYF,TGTGCCAGCAACCCCCTCACAGATACGCAGTATTTT
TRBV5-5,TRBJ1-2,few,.,CASSSGDTSYGYTF,TGTGCCAGCAGCTCTGGGGACACTAGCTATGGCTACACCTTC
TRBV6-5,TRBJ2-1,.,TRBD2,CASSYGPSGGNEQFF,TGTGCCAGCAGTTACGGGCCTAGCGGGGGGAATGAGCAGTTCTTC
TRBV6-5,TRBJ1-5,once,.,CATAPLSGNQPQHF,TGTGCCACCGCACCTCTTTCGGGCAATCAGCCCCAGCATTTT
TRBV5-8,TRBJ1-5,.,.,CASSNNQPQHF,TGTGCCAGCAGCAACAATCAGCCCCAGCATTTT
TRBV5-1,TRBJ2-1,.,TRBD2,CASSEGLAVYNEQFF,TGCGCCAGCAGCGAGGGACTAGCGGTTTACAATGAGCAGTTCTTC
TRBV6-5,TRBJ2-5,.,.,CASRRVEGGETQYF,TGTGCCAGCAGGCGGGTCGAAGGGGGAGAGACCCAGTACTTC
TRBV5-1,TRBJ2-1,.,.,CASSPGTRYNEQFF,TGCGCCAGCAGCCCAGGGACTCGGTACAATGAGCAGTTCTTC
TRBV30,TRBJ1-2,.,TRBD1,CAWSVLGDRGWGGYTF,TGTGCCTGGAGTGTACTGGGGGACAGGGGATGGGGTGGCTACACCTTC
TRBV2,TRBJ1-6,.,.,CASTPRVGSYNSPLHF,TGTGCCAGCACCCCCAGGGTGGGGTCCTATAATTCACCCCTCCACTTT
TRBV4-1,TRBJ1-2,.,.,CASSRTTGAPAYGYTF,TGCGCCAGCAGCCGGACGACGGGGGCTCCCGCCTATGGCTACACCTTC
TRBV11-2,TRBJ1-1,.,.,CASKIGMNTEAFF,TGTGCCAGCAAGATAGGGATGAACACTGAAGCTTTCTTT
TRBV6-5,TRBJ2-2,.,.,CASRFQGNTGELFF,TGTGCCAGCAGGTTTCAGGGTAACACCGGGGAGCTGTTTTTT
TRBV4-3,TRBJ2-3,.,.,CASSQLSWAGREHADTQYF,TGCGCCAGCAGCCAACTAAGTTGGGCGGGTAGGGAGCACGCAGATACGCAGTATTTT
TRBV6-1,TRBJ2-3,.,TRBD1,CASKDRVLADTQYF,TGTGCCAGCAAGGACAGGGTGTTGGCAGATACGCAGTATTTT
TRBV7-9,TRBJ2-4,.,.,CASSLVVAGDGRNIQYF,TGTGCCAGCAGCTTGGTAGTGGCAGGTGATGGTCGGAACATTCAGTACTTC
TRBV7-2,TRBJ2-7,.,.,CASSSGVGTVYEQYF,TGTGCCAGCAGCTCGGGGGTCGGGACAGTCTACGAGCAGTACTTC
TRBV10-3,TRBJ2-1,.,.,CAIRGQSYNEQFF,TGTGCCATCAGGGGACAATCTTACAATGAGCAGTTCTTC
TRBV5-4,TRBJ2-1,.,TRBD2,CASSSDPTSAWGNEQFF,TGTGCCAGCAGCTCCGATCCGACTAGCGCCTGGGGGAATGAGCAGTTCTTC
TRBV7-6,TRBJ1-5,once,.,CASSLGLSAPQHF,TGTGCCAGCAGCTTAGGATTATCAGCGCCCCAGCATTTT